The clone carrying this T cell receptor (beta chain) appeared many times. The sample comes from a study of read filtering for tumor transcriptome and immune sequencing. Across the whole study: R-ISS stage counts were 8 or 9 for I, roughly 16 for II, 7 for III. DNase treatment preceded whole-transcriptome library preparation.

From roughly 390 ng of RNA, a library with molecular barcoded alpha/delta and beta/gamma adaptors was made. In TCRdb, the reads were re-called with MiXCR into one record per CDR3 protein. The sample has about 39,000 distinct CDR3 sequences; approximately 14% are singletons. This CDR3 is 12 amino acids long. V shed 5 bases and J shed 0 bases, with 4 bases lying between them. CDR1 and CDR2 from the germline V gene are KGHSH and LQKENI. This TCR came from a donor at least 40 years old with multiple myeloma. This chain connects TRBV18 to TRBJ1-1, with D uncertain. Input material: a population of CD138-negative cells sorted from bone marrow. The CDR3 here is CASSVMNTEAFF. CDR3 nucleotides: TGTGCCAGCTCAGTCATGAACACTGAAGCTTTCTTT.